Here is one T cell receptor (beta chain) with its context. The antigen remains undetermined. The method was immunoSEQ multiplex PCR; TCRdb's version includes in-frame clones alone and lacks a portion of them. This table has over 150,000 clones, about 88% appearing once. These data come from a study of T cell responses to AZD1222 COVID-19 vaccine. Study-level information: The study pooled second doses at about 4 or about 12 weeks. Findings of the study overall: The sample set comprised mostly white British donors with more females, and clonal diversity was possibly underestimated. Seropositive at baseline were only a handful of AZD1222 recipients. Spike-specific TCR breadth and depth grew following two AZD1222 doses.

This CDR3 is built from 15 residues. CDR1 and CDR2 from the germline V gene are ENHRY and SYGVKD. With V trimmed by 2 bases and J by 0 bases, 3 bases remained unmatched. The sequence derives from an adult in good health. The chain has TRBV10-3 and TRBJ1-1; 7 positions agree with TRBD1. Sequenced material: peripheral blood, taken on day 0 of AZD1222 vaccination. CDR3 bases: TGTGCCATCAGTGAGGCAGGGGGTATGAACACTGAAGCTTTCTTT. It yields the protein CAISEAGGMNTEAFF.